Listed here are 32 T cell receptor beta chains from one sample, sequenced in a study of regulatory T cells in long-lasting Graves disease. Arm-PCR with iRepertoire HTBI primers amplified the CDR3 regions for these TCR beta libraries. TCRdb re-called the multiplex PCR reads with MiXCR, one entry per CDR3 protein. The sample holds more than 650,000 distinct CDR3 sequences, around 30% seen once. Described time point: persistent/refractory GD, antithyroid drugs over 5 years with positive TRAb. RNA extracted from PBMCs served as the sequencing template. The input for sequencing was peripheral blood mononuclear cells (PBMCs), taken when the disease was refractory, from a patient treated with antithyroid drugs. The origin of the receptors is a female donor with Graves disease.

The sample holds many counts of this clonotype. The chain carries TRBV18 and TRBJ1-2; D unclear. Germline assignment: CDR1 KGHSH and CDR2 LQKENI. V was shortened by 2 bases and J by 4 bases, with 8 bases between the two germline ends. The CDR3 has 13 residues. The CDR3 reads CASSPGGSYGYTF. The CDR3 DNA follows: TGTGCCAGCTCACCAGGCGGAAGCTATGGCTACACCTTC.

This clonotype was picked up a small number of times. The chain combines TRBV20-1 with TRBJ2-5; tentative D call: TRBD2 (6 bases). Trimming took off 6 bases at V and 2 bases at J, with 13 bases between the two ends. The CDR3 extends over 13 amino acids. The germline gives CDR1 DFQATT, CDR2 SNEGSKA (reference sequence). CDR3 region: CSAPSGDQETQYF. The CDR3 DNA follows: TGCAGTGCGCCCTCGGGGGATCAAGAGACCCAGTACTTC.

About this clonotype: At one boundary the junction diverges from the germline segment, which might be a read error. The gene calls are TRBV2 and TRBJ2-7; D is possibly TRBD1 or TRBD2 (6 bases each). The CDR3 sequence is 15 residues long. Germline assignment: CDR1 SNHLY and CDR2 FYNNEI. CDR3 nucleotides: TGTGCCAGCAGTGGGGGCGGGACACCAACCTACGAGCAGTGCTTC. Protein sequence: CASSGGGTPTYEQCF.

The chain carries TRBV5-1 and TRBJ2-1; 9 positions match TRBD1. CDR3 length: 14 amino acids. CDR1 is SGHRS and CDR2 is YFSETQ in the germline V gene. Losses at the gene ends were 9 bases for V and 4 bases for J; bases not matched to a gene: 8. CDR3 bases: TGCGCCAACACCGGACAGGGGATTTACAATGAGCAGTTCTTC. Translation: CANTGQGIYNEQFF.

J is TRBJ1-2 and V is TRBV2; D is uncertain. CDR3 length equals 15 residues. V lost 4 bases, J lost 6 bases, and 18 bases lay in between. Germline V CDR1 and CDR2: SNHLY, FYNNEI. The CDR3 coding sequence is TGTGCCAGCAGTGTAGTGCGGGTTTACGCCGATGGCTACACCTTC. Translated, it gives CASSVVRVYADGYTF.

This clonotype was seen repeatedly, ten times or more. V is TRBV28 and J is TRBJ1-2; D is unclear. Germline loops: CDR1 MDHEN, CDR2 SYDVKM. The CDR3 totals 13 residues. V was trimmed by 6 bases and J by 6 bases, leaving 14 bases between them. CDR3 loop: CASRGKKRDGYTF. CDR3 DNA: TGTGCCAGCAGGGGTAAAAAACGCGATGGCTACACCTTC.

Many counts were recorded for this clonotype. The chain carries TRBV6-1 and TRBJ2-7, with 12 bases lining up with TRBD2. Germline values: CDR1 MNHNS, CDR2 SASEGT. The CDR3 extends over 14 amino acids. After removal of 5 bases from V and 5 bases from J, the junction contained 4 bases not matched to a gene. The DNA of the CDR3 is TGTGCCAGCAGTACGACTAGCGGGAGCAACGAGCAGTACTTC. Translation: CASSTTSGSNEQYF.

V is TRBV12-3 or TRBV12-4 and J is TRBJ1-3, with D perhaps matching TRBD1 (5 bases). The CDR3 length is 14 residues. The ends were cut back, 3 bases at V and 3 bases at J, with 9 bases in the middle. Here the CDR3 reads CASSFRGGGNTIYF. The DNA of the CDR3 is TGTGCCAGCAGTTTTAGGGGAGGTGGAAACACCATATATTTT.

The V and J genes are TRBV4-1 and TRBJ2-7; 14 bases are a match to TRBD2. Germline trimming cut 2 bases from V and 6 bases from J; bases unmatched to any gene: 3. The CDR3 totals 15 residues. From germline, CDR1 is MGHRA and CDR2 YSYEKL. CDR3 nucleotide sequence: TGCGCCAGCAGCCAAATCGGACTAGCGGGAGGCGAGCAGTACTTC. It specifies CASSQIGLAGGEQYF.

This clonotype was counted at least ten times. The V gene is TRBV12-3 or TRBV12-4, the J gene TRBJ1-1, with D possibly TRBD1 on 5 matching bases. The CDR3 covers 11 residues. V shed 9 bases and J shed 8 bases, with 13 bases lying between them. This chain's CDR3 is CASRGAVEAFF. The CDR3 DNA follows: TGTGCCAGTCGAGGGGCGGTAGAAGCTTTCTTT.

This clonotype was counted at least ten times. The chain is built from TRBV24-1 and TRBJ2-7; D is undetermined. V was cut by 3 bases and J by 2 bases, with 4 bases left in between. CDR3 length: 12 residues. The germline V gene has CDR1 KGHDR and CDR2 SFDVKD. The CDR3 region is CATSDVAYEQYF. CDR3 coding DNA: TGTGCCACCAGTGATGTAGCCTACGAGCAGTACTTC.

This clonotype was seen many times. V usage is TRBV27 and J usage is TRBJ2-4; D uncertain. Trimming cost V 3 bases and J 2 bases, with 17 bases left between them. CDR3 length: 17 amino acids. Germline CDR1 MNHEY, CDR2 SMNVEV (reference sequence). The CDR3 region is CASSLWPFRSTKNIQYF. The CDR3 bases are TGTGCCAGCAGTTTGTGGCCCTTCCGTTCGACCAAAAACATTCAGTACTTC.

The chain couples TRBV6-1 to TRBJ2-2, with D tentatively TRBD2 (6 bases). The CDR3 runs 14 residues. V was pared by 8 bases and J by 0 bases, with 10 bases between. CDR1 is MNHNS, CDR2 SASEGT, per germline. CDR3 DNA sequence: TGTGCCAGCGTCGGGAGAGCGAACACCGGGGAGCTGTTTTTT. Translated: CASVGRANTGELFF.

This clonotype showed up just a few times. This sequence joins TRBV10-3 and TRBJ2-7; TRBD1 agrees at 9 bases. The ends lost 6 bases at V and 3 bases at J; junction bases unmatched: 3. CDR1 is ENHRY and CDR2 is SYGVKD in the germline V gene. This CDR3 spans 13 amino acids. CDR3 region: CAIRTGGDYEQYF. As DNA, the CDR3 is TGTGCCATCAGGACAGGGGGAGACTACGAGCAGTACTTC.

CDR3 bases: TGCGCCAGCAGCACGGCAATGAACACTGAAGCTTTCTTT. Translation: CASSTAMNTEAFF. The chain uses TRBV5-1 and TRBJ1-1; no clear D gene. The CDR3 contains 13 residues. Per the germline V gene, CDR1 is SGHRS and CDR2 is YFSETQ. The ends were cut back, 4 bases at V and 0 bases at J, with 7 bases in the middle.

In DNA, the CDR3 is TGTGCCAGCAGTACACACAATCAGCCCCAGCATTTT. Its translation is CASSTHNQPQHF. The rearrangement joins TRBV6-2 or TRBV6-3 to TRBJ1-5, with D uncertain. The CDR3 contains 12 residues. V lost 5 bases and J lost 3, with 5 bases in between. Germline lookup yields CDR1 MNHEY and CDR2 SVGEGT.

The V call is TRBV30, the J call TRBJ1-2; D gene unclear. This CDR3 is 13 amino acids long. Germline V gene data show CDR1 as GTSNPN and CDR2 as SVGIG (reference sequence). The CDR3, as DNA: TGTGCTGGGAGTGGGAGGGTGGACTATGGCTACACCTTC. It encodes CAGSGRVDYGYTF.

The chain links TRBV29-1 to TRBJ2-7; D is ambiguous. Deletions cut 7 bases from V and 6 bases from J, with 13 bases between. CDR1 and CDR2 from the germline V gene are SQVTM and ANQGSEA. The CDR3 consists of 11 residues. The CDR3 nucleotides read TGCAGCGGGTCGATTGCTGCCGAGCAGTACTTC. Translating it yields CSGSIAAEQYF.

The CDR3: CSASTAVGTEAFF. The CDR3 DNA reads as TGCAGCGCTTCCACCGCCGTGGGCACTGAAGCTTTCTTT. This rearrangement joins TRBV29-1 to TRBJ1-1, with no clear D. Per germline, CDR1 SQVTM and CDR2 ANQGSEA. The CDR3 is made up of 13 amino acids. Trimming stripped 7 bases from V and 4 bases from J, with 16 bases between.

This clonotype came up many times. The chain carries TRBV12-3 or TRBV12-4 and TRBJ1-5, with D perhaps matching TRBD1 (6 bases). The CDR3 consists of 13 residues. V lost 5 bases to trimming and J lost 6 bases, with 11 bases between them. The CDR3 region is CASSPQGPQPQHF. The DNA of the CDR3 is TGTGCCAGCAGTCCCCAGGGGCCTCAGCCCCAGCATTTT.

V gene TRBV30 combines with J gene TRBJ2-2, with 7 bases identical to TRBD1. CDR1 GTSNPN and CDR2 SVGIG come from the germline V gene (reference sequence). V lost 7 bases and J lost 0; bases outside the gene matches: 8. This CDR3 is 15 amino acids long. CDR3 sequence: CALNPGQTNTGELFF. The CDR3, as DNA: TGTGCCTTAAACCCGGGACAGACGAACACCGGGGAGCTGTTTTTT.

This sequence joins TRBV9 and TRBJ1-3; D unclear. This CDR3 has 14 residues. Trimming took off 0 bases at V and 2 bases at J, with 6 bases between the two ends. Germline-derived CDR1 and CDR2 are SGDLS and YYNGEE. DNA of the CDR3: TGTGCCAGCAGCGTAGTAGGGCCTGGAAACACCATATATTTT. This translates into CASSVVGPGNTIYF.

CDR3 sequence (DNA): TGTGCCAGCACGGTGGGTGCAGGACCCTCTGGAAACACCATATATTTT. Translating it yields CASTVGAGPSGNTIYF. The chain couples TRBV6-2 or TRBV6-3 to TRBJ1-3, with no clear D. V was pared by 7 bases and J by 0 bases, with 16 bases between. Germline V gives CDR1 MNHEY, CDR2 SVGEGT. The CDR3 has 16 amino acids.

V and J are TRBV12-3 or TRBV12-4 and TRBJ1-3, with 10 nucleotides matching TRBD1. Germline trimming cut 4 bases from V and 8 bases from J; bases unmatched to any gene: 14. This CDR3 region has 17 residues. CDR3 in amino acids: CASSSGTGVFVGDTIYF. CDR3 sequence (DNA): TGTGCCAGCAGTTCCGGGACAGGGGTTTTCGTCGGAGACACCATATATTTT.

This clonotype has ten or more counts. This chain connects TRBV2 to TRBJ1-3; D gene unclear. Trimming removed 3 bases at V and 0 bases at J, with 9 bases between. Germline CDR1 SNHLY, CDR2 FYNNEI. This CDR3 is built from 15 residues. The CDR3 spells CASSEGGYSGNTIYF. The CDR3, as DNA: TGTGCCAGCAGTGAGGGCGGATACTCTGGAAACACCATATATTTT.

This clonotype was seen at least ten times. In DNA, the CDR3 is TGTGCCAGCACCTCGCGGGGCCCGGACTATGGCTACACCTTC. Encoded protein: CASTSRGPDYGYTF. The chain combines TRBV28 with TRBJ1-2; possibly TRBD1 for D (5 bases). Trimming pared 7 bases from V and 3 bases from J, leaving 15 bases between. The CDR3 extends over 14 amino acids. The germline CDR1 and CDR2 sequences are MDHEN and SYDVKM.

CDR3 in DNA: TGTGCCAGCAGCTTAGAAGGGGCGGGCCCCACACCCCTCCACTTT. Translating it yields CASSLEGAGPTPLHF. The chain joins TRBV7-9 to TRBJ1-6, with a weak D call TRBD1 (5 bases). Germline CDR1 and CDR2: SEHNR and FQNEAQ (reference sequence). V shed 1 base and J shed 11 bases, with 15 bases lying between them. The CDR3 runs to 15 residues.

CDR3 loop: CSARERQNLQETQYF. The CDR3 nucleotides are TGCAGTGCTAGAGAGAGACAGAACCTCCAAGAGACCCAGTACTTC. V gene TRBV20-1 combines with J gene TRBJ2-5; D is possibly TRBD1 (5 bases). Between the trimmed V and J ends, which lost 0 bases and 1 base, there was a span of 12 bases. The CDR3 length is 15 residues. CDR1 is DFQATT, CDR2 SNEGSKA, per germline (reference sequence).

V and J are TRBV28 and TRBJ1-1; a weak D match, TRBD1 (6 bases). The CDR3 spans 16 residues. Germline CDR1 MDHEN, CDR2 SYDVKM. Trimming pared 4 bases from V and 3 bases from J, leaving 18 bases between. The CDR3 DNA reads TGTGCCAGCAGTTATCTTTCCTTAAGGGGGTACACTGAAGCTTTCTTT. Encoded protein: CASSYLSLRGYTEAFF.

This clonotype has more than one count but fewer than ten. Germline is not matched at one junction end, which may reflect a read error. The genes are TRBV6-1 and TRBJ1-1, with 8 bases lining up with TRBD1. The germline CDR1 and CDR2 sequences are MNHNS and SASEGT. The CDR3 has 13 residues. The CDR3 nucleotides are TGCGCCAGCAGCCGACAGGGGTTCACTGAAGCTTTCTTT. Amino acid sequence: CASSRQGFTEAFF.

This clonotype was seen a handful of times. The chain joins TRBV2 to TRBJ2-7, with 12 bases aligning to TRBD1. This CDR3 region has 15 residues. The junction had 8 bases not matched to a gene; V was cut back by 7 bases and J by 4 bases. Per the germline V gene, CDR1 is SNHLY and CDR2 is FYNNEI. The CDR3 here is CASTREGQGAYEQYF. In DNA, the CDR3 is TGTGCCAGCACTCGCGAGGGACAGGGGGCATACGAGCAGTACTTC.

This clonotype was seen a handful of times. The rearrangement links TRBV27 to TRBJ1-4, with D perhaps TRBD1 (6 bases). The V end was cut by 3 bases, the J end by 1 base, with 9 bases between. Germline V lookup: CDR1 MNHEY, CDR2 SMNVEV (reference sequence). The CDR3 length is 15 residues. DNA of the CDR3: TGTGCCAGCAGTTTTGACAGGAGAACTAATGAAAAACTGTTTTTT. This codes for CASSFDRRTNEKLFF.